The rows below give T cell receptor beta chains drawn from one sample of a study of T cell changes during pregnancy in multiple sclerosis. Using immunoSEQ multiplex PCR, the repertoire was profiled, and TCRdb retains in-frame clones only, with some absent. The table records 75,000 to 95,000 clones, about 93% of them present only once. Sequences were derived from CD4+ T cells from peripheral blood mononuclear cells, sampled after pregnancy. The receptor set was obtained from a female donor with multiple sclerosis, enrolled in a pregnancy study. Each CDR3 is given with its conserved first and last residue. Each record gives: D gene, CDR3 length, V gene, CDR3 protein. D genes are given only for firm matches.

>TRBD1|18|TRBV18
CASSPLSGGALVNTEAFF
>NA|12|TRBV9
CASSTRRGEQFF
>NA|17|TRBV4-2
CASSQDAGRTRLYGYTF
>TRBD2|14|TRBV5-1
CATKGLATTDTQYF
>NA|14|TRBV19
CASSMIGATDTQYF
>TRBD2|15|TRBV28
CASSDPGLAGGLSRF
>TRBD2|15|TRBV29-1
CSVEDVWREGDTQYF
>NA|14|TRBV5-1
CASSQRGGSTEAFF
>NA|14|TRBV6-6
CASSFELAKNIQYF
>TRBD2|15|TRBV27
CASSGIAGSYNEQFF